This is a list of T cell receptor beta chains from one sample in a study of blood T cell repertoires in COVID-19. Clones were read by immunoSEQ multiplex PCR, and TCRdb kept only the in-frame ones, dropping some. Counted here are some 200,000 clones, 80% to 90% occurring once; the ten biggest clones make up 8% to 13%. The sequencing input was peripheral blood. All receptors come from a woman of 80 years or more with acute or convalescent COVID-19. Each CDR3 is given with its conserved first and last residue. The order of the fields is J gene, clone size, D gene, V gene, CDR3 protein, CDR3 DNA. A D gene is named only where the DNA matches it firmly. The size entry is marked missing in some rows and otherwise reads once, few, many or a size class.

J gene: TRBJ2-2
clone size: -
D gene: TRBD1
V gene: TRBV19
CDR3 protein: CASRTAGTGNTGELFF
CDR3 DNA: TGTGCCAGTAGGACAGCCGGGACAGGGAACACCGGGGAGCTGTTTTTT

J gene: TRBJ2-1
clone size: few
D gene: TRBD2
V gene: TRBV11-2
CDR3 protein: CASSGTSGRGSYNEQFF
CDR3 DNA: TGTGCCAGCAGCGGGACTAGCGGGAGAGGGTCCTACAATGAGCAGTTCTTC

J gene: TRBJ1-5
clone size: -
D gene: -
V gene: TRBV6-5
CDR3 protein: CASSLERGGNQPQHF
CDR3 DNA: TGTGCCAGCAGCCTGGAGCGGGGGGGCAATCAGCCCCAGCATTTT

J gene: TRBJ2-1
clone size: few
D gene: TRBD1
V gene: TRBV24-1
CDR3 protein: CATQDRDTYNEQFF
CDR3 DNA: TGTGCCACCCAGGACAGGGATACCTACAATGAGCAGTTCTTC

J gene: TRBJ2-2
clone size: -
D gene: -
V gene: TRBV7-9
CDR3 protein: CASSPSGTGELFF
CDR3 DNA: TGTGCCAGCAGCCCGAGTGGCACCGGGGAGCTGTTTTTT

J gene: TRBJ1-1
clone size: many
D gene: -
V gene: TRBV30
CDR3 protein: CAWNLNRDTEAFF
CDR3 DNA: TGTGCCTGGAACTTAAACAGGGACACTGAAGCTTTCTTT

J gene: TRBJ2-7
clone size: -
D gene: -
V gene: TRBV5-5
CDR3 protein: CASSFQNTYEQYF
CDR3 DNA: TGTGCCAGCAGCTTTCAGAACACCTACGAGCAGTACTTC

J gene: TRBJ1-1
clone size: once
D gene: -
V gene: TRBV19
CDR3 protein: CASSQQGFTEAFF
CDR3 DNA: TGTGCCAGTAGTCAACAGGGTTTTACTGAAGCTTTCTTT

J gene: TRBJ1-6
clone size: -
D gene: -
V gene: TRBV15
CDR3 protein: CATSRDLAGVNGSPLHF
CDR3 DNA: TGTGCCACCAGCAGAGATTTGGCAGGCGTTAATGGGTCACCCCTCCACTTT

J gene: TRBJ1-2
clone size: -
D gene: TRBD1
V gene: TRBV5-1
CDR3 protein: CASSLETGGAAYGYTF
CDR3 DNA: TGCGCCAGCAGCTTGGAGACAGGGGGCGCTGCCTATGGCTACACCTTC

J gene: TRBJ1-2
clone size: once
D gene: -
V gene: TRBV19
CDR3 protein: CASSISAGNYGYTF
CDR3 DNA: TGTGCCAGTAGTATATCGGCAGGGAACTATGGCTACACCTTC

J gene: TRBJ2-2
clone size: -
D gene: TRBD2
V gene: TRBV6-5
CDR3 protein: CASSSWTSLVF
CDR3 DNA: TGTGCCAGCAGTTCTTGGACTAGCCTGGTTTTT

J gene: TRBJ2-1
clone size: -
D gene: TRBD1
V gene: TRBV7-2
CDR3 protein: CASSLAQGAAYNEQFF
CDR3 DNA: TGTGCCAGCAGCTTAGCACAGGGGGCTGCCTACAATGAGCAGTTCTTC

J gene: TRBJ1-1
clone size: once
D gene: TRBD1
V gene: TRBV27
CDR3 protein: CASSWTGDTEAFF
CDR3 DNA: TGTGCCAGCAGCTGGACAGGGGACACTGAAGCTTTCTTT

J gene: TRBJ1-1
clone size: once
D gene: -
V gene: TRBV6-5
CDR3 protein: CASSIPQGRGTEAFF
CDR3 DNA: TGTGCCAGCAGTATCCCACAGGGCAGAGGGACTGAAGCTTTCTTT

J gene: TRBJ1-4
clone size: -
D gene: TRBD1
V gene: TRBV19
CDR3 protein: CASSTQGGYEKLFF
CDR3 DNA: TGTGCCAGTAGTACTCAGGGGGGATATGAAAAACTGTTTTTT

J gene: TRBJ1-2
clone size: once
D gene: -
V gene: TRBV7-9
CDR3 protein: CASSLTPGSYGYTF
CDR3 DNA: TGTGCCAGCAGCTTAACGCCAGGGTCCTATGGCTACACCTTC

J gene: TRBJ2-7
clone size: -
D gene: -
V gene: TRBV4-3
CDR3 protein: CASSQDRVQLFF
CDR3 DNA: TGCGCCAGCAGCCAAGACAGGGTTCAACTCTTCTTC

J gene: TRBJ1-2
clone size: -
D gene: TRBD1
V gene: TRBV5-8
CDR3 protein: CASSRADRGNYGYTF
CDR3 DNA: TGTGCCAGCAGCCGCGCGGACAGGGGAAACTATGGCTACACCTTC

J gene: TRBJ2-7
clone size: -
D gene: TRBD2
V gene: TRBV5-1
CDR3 protein: CASSLGLAGDRMYEQYF
CDR3 DNA: TGCGCCAGCAGTTTGGGACTAGCGGGAGATCGAATGTACGAGCAGTACTTC

J gene: TRBJ1-1
clone size: -
D gene: -
V gene: TRBV30
CDR3 protein: CAWTRRGGLFNTEAFF
CDR3 DNA: TGTGCCTGGACCAGGAGGGGGGGGCTCTTCAACACTGAAGCTTTCTTT

J gene: TRBJ2-7
clone size: once
D gene: -
V gene: TRBV6-2/TRBV6-3
CDR3 protein: CASSRGAEQYF
CDR3 DNA: TGTGCCAGCAGCCGCGGGGCAGAGCAGTACTTC

J gene: TRBJ2-1
clone size: -
D gene: -
V gene: TRBV5-1
CDR3 protein: CASRQIGGDHNEQFF
CDR3 DNA: TGCGCCAGCAGACAAATAGGGGGGGACCACAATGAGCAGTTCTTC

J gene: TRBJ2-7
clone size: -
D gene: TRBD1
V gene: TRBV5-1
CDR3 protein: CASSLDTGGYEQYF
CDR3 DNA: TGCGCCAGCAGCTTGGATACAGGGGGCTATGAGCAGTACTTC

J gene: TRBJ1-1
clone size: -
D gene: -
V gene: TRBV11-2
CDR3 protein: CASSLSSLTAANTEAFF
CDR3 DNA: TGTGCCAGCAGCTTATCCTCCTTGACAGCTGCGAACACTGAAGCTTTCTTT

J gene: TRBJ2-1
clone size: -
D gene: -
V gene: TRBV5-1
CDR3 protein: CASSFEGSSGDEQFF
CDR3 DNA: TGCGCCAGCAGCTTTGAGGGGTCGTCGGGGGATGAGCAGTTCTTC

J gene: TRBJ1-2
clone size: once
D gene: TRBD1
V gene: TRBV28
CDR3 protein: CASSLGTGGYYGYTF
CDR3 DNA: TGTGCCAGCAGTCTCGGGACAGGGGGCTACTATGGCTACACCTTC

J gene: TRBJ2-1
clone size: -
D gene: TRBD1
V gene: TRBV14
CDR3 protein: CASSQDHRGSNNEQFF
CDR3 DNA: TGTGCCAGCAGCCAAGACCACAGGGGTTCAAACAATGAGCAGTTCTTC

J gene: TRBJ2-3
clone size: -
D gene: TRBD1
V gene: TRBV7-2
CDR3 protein: CASSLGGQGGSDTQYF
CDR3 DNA: TGTGCCAGCAGCCTAGGGGGACAGGGAGGGTCAGATACGCAGTATTTT

J gene: TRBJ1-1
clone size: -
D gene: -
V gene: TRBV5-1
CDR3 protein: CASSPERAWTEAFF
CDR3 DNA: TGCGCCAGCAGCCCCGAGAGGGCTTGGACTGAAGCTTTCTTT

J gene: TRBJ1-1
clone size: -
D gene: -
V gene: TRBV7-9
CDR3 protein: CASTEIVTNTEAFF
CDR3 DNA: TGTGCCAGCACCGAGATAGTAACGAACACTGAAGCTTTCTTT

J gene: TRBJ1-6
clone size: -
D gene: -
V gene: TRBV7-8
CDR3 protein: CASSPGSPLHF
CDR3 DNA: TGTGCCAGCAGCCCCGGGTCACCCCTCCACTTT

J gene: TRBJ2-2
clone size: -
D gene: -
V gene: TRBV10-2
CDR3 protein: CASSPEFGGGELFF
CDR3 DNA: TGCGCCAGCAGCCCCGAATTTGGGGGGGGCGAGCTGTTTTTT

J gene: TRBJ2-1
clone size: -
D gene: TRBD2
V gene: TRBV28
CDR3 protein: CASSSTRLAGGGGYNEQFF
CDR3 DNA: TGTGCCAGCAGTTCCACTCGACTAGCGGGAGGGGGGGGCTACAATGAGCAGTTCTTC

J gene: TRBJ2-2
clone size: -
D gene: -
V gene: TRBV18
CDR3 protein: CASSIRRGQEGTGELFF
CDR3 DNA: TGTGCCAGCTCCATCAGGAGAGGGCAGGAGGGCACCGGGGAGCTGTTTTTT

J gene: TRBJ2-1
clone size: -
D gene: -
V gene: TRBV5-1
CDR3 protein: CASSGSLEQFF
CDR3 DNA: TGCGCCAGCAGCGGCTCCCTTGAGCAGTTCTTC

J gene: TRBJ2-7
clone size: -
D gene: -
V gene: TRBV2
CDR3 protein: CATGTPYEQYF
CDR3 DNA: TGTGCCACCGGGACACCTTACGAGCAGTACTTC

J gene: TRBJ2-5
clone size: few
D gene: TRBD2
V gene: TRBV5-1
CDR3 protein: CASSLVLASPGETQYF
CDR3 DNA: TGCGCCAGCAGCTTGGTACTAGCGAGCCCGGGGGAGACCCAGTACTTC

J gene: TRBJ2-3
clone size: -
D gene: TRBD1
V gene: TRBV19
CDR3 protein: CASSGTGIPTDTQYF
CDR3 DNA: TGTGCCAGTAGCGGGACAGGGATCCCCACTGATACGCAGTATTTT

J gene: TRBJ1-2
clone size: -
D gene: -
V gene: TRBV29-1
CDR3 protein: CSVEPRYEQVAYGYTF
CDR3 DNA: TGCAGCGTTGAGCCGAGATACGAACAGGTCGCCTATGGCTACACCTTC

J gene: TRBJ2-5
clone size: -
D gene: TRBD1
V gene: TRBV19
CDR3 protein: CASSIRTGGSLETQYF
CDR3 DNA: TGTGCCAGTAGTATCCGGACAGGGGGCTCTTTGGAGACCCAGTACTTC

J gene: TRBJ2-7
clone size: -
D gene: -
V gene: TRBV13
CDR3 protein: CASSLEFESYEQYF
CDR3 DNA: TGTGCCAGCAGCTTAGAGTTCGAGTCCTACGAGCAGTACTTC

J gene: TRBJ1-2
clone size: -
D gene: -
V gene: TRBV19
CDR3 protein: CASSRHRANYGYTF
CDR3 DNA: TGTGCCAGTAGTAGGCACAGAGCTAACTATGGCTACACCTTC

J gene: TRBJ2-7
clone size: -
D gene: TRBD2
V gene: TRBV11-2
CDR3 protein: CASSSNRLAGEQYF
CDR3 DNA: TGTGCCAGCAGCTCCAACAGACTAGCAGGCGAGCAGTACTTC

J gene: TRBJ2-7
clone size: few
D gene: TRBD1
V gene: TRBV28
CDR3 protein: CASRDRERANEQYF
CDR3 DNA: TGTGCCAGCAGGGACAGGGAAAGGGCTAACGAGCAGTACTTC

J gene: TRBJ2-7
clone size: few
D gene: TRBD2
V gene: TRBV27
CDR3 protein: CASSSTSGGYEQYF
CDR3 DNA: TGTGCCAGCAGTTCGACTAGCGGGGGCTACGAGCAGTACTTC

J gene: TRBJ2-1
clone size: -
D gene: TRBD1
V gene: TRBV11-3
CDR3 protein: CASSYRGDSYNEQFF
CDR3 DNA: TGTGCCAGCAGCTACAGGGGCGACTCCTACAATGAGCAGTTCTTC

J gene: TRBJ2-5
clone size: -
D gene: TRBD1
V gene: TRBV18
CDR3 protein: CASSPTGRGLEETQYF
CDR3 DNA: TGTGCCAGCTCGCCTACCGGCAGGGGGCTGGAAGAGACCCAGTACTTC

J gene: TRBJ1-1
clone size: -
D gene: TRBD1
V gene: TRBV19
CDR3 protein: CASRTQGADTEAFF
CDR3 DNA: TGTGCCAGTAGAACCCAGGGGGCGGACACTGAAGCTTTCTTT

J gene: TRBJ2-2
clone size: -
D gene: TRBD1
V gene: TRBV30
CDR3 protein: CAWSTTGGTGELFF
CDR3 DNA: TGTGCCTGGAGTACGACAGGGGGTACCGGGGAGCTGTTTTTT

J gene: TRBJ2-3
clone size: -
D gene: TRBD2
V gene: TRBV28
CDR3 protein: CASGASGRASTDTQYF
CDR3 DNA: TGTGCCAGCGGGGCTAGCGGGAGGGCCAGCACAGATACGCAGTATTTT

J gene: TRBJ1-2
clone size: once
D gene: -
V gene: TRBV7-2
CDR3 protein: CASSLSQINYGYTF
CDR3 DNA: TGTGCCAGCAGCTTATCCCAGATTAACTATGGCTACACCTTC

J gene: TRBJ1-2
clone size: -
D gene: TRBD1
V gene: TRBV19
CDR3 protein: CASSINPDRGFHSTF
CDR3 DNA: TGTGCCAGTAGTATAAATCCCGACAGGGGGTTTCATTCGACCTTC

J gene: TRBJ2-1
clone size: -
D gene: TRBD2
V gene: TRBV6-4
CDR3 protein: CASSDGPSGGNEQFF
CDR3 DNA: TGTGCCAGCAGTGACGGTCCTAGCGGGGGGAATGAGCAGTTCTTC

J gene: TRBJ1-5
clone size: -
D gene: -
V gene: TRBV18
CDR3 protein: CASSPRGLAEQPQHF
CDR3 DNA: TGTGCCAGCTCACCAAGGGGGTTGGCAGAACAGCCCCAGCATTTT